A single sample gave rise to the 24 T cell receptor beta chains below, sequenced in a study of CD8 T cells in Susac syndrome. A quantity of about 0.5 to 1 ug RNA underwent reverse transcription using random hexamers. From the immunoSEQ multiplex PCR reads, TCRdb called clonotypes with MiXCR, one entry per CDR3 protein. The sample carries roughly 120,000 distinct CDR3 sequences, more than 85% recorded once. The sequencing input was CD8+ T cells from PBMCs. The source is a human donor with multiple sclerosis.

The chain is built from TRBV20-1 and TRBJ2-3, with D possibly called TRBD1 or TRBD2 (5 bases each). From germline, CDR1 is DFQATT and CDR2 SNEGSKA (reference sequence). This CDR3 comprises 15 residues. V dropped 6 bases and J dropped 6 bases, with 22 bases sitting between them. As DNA, the CDR3 is TGCAGTGCCCCTGTCTTGGGGGACCTTGGGGATACGCAGTATTTT. Protein product: CSAPVLGDLGDTQYF.

Here the CDR3 reads CASSLGDRDDEQYV. The CDR3 nucleotides read TGCGCCAGCAGCTTGGGGGACAGGGACGACGAGCAGTACGTC. The rearrangement links TRBV5-1 to TRBJ2-7; 9 bases map to TRBD1. CDR1 is SGHRS and CDR2 is YFSETQ in the germline V gene. CDR3 length equals 14 residues. V lost 0 bases to trimming and J lost 5 bases; unmatched junction nucleotides: 3.

The chain employs TRBV4-1 and TRBJ1-5, with D uncertain. Germline V gives CDR1 MGHRA, CDR2 YSYEKL. The CDR3 has 14 residues. Trimming cost V 0 bases and J 4 bases, with 7 bases left between them. The CDR3 protein is CASSQENGNQPQHF. The CDR3 DNA is TGCGCCAGCAGCCAAGAAAACGGGAATCAGCCCCAGCATTTT.

This chain joins TRBV5-1 and TRBJ2-2; TRBD1 aligns across 12 bases. Germline lookup yields CDR1 SGHRS and CDR2 YFSETQ. V trimming: 3 bases; J trimming: 4 bases; junction bases outside the gene matches: 10. The CDR3 spans 18 residues. The CDR3 loop is CASSYKRDRGRGTGELFF. Here the CDR3 DNA reads TGCGCCAGCAGCTACAAACGGGACAGGGGGCGCGGCACCGGGGAGCTGTTTTTT.

CDR3 in DNA: TGTGCCAGCAGCGCGACAGGGAACACCGGGGAGCTGTTTTTT. Translation gives CASSATGNTGELFF. The chain recombines TRBV5-6 with TRBJ2-2; possibly TRBD1 for D (6 bases). This CDR3 is built from 14 residues. Germline values: CDR1 SGHDT, CDR2 YYEEEE. Trimming pared 4 bases from V and 1 base from J, leaving 8 bases between.

This rearrangement joins TRBV7-2 to TRBJ1-2; D is perhaps TRBD1 (6 bases). Trimming left V 5 bases short and J 4 bases short, with 14 bases between. Looked up from germline, CDR1 is SGHTA and CDR2 is FQGNSA. This CDR3 region has 14 residues. The CDR3 region is CASSPTDRIYGYTF. CDR3 DNA: TGTGCCAGCAGCCCGACCGACAGGATCTATGGCTACACCTTC.

This chain links TRBV29-1 with TRBJ1-1; D uncertain. V was cut by 3 bases and J by 11 bases, with 10 bases left in between. Germline loops: CDR1 SQVTM, CDR2 ANQGSEA. This CDR3 comprises 10 residues. The CDR3 DNA follows: TGCAGCGTTGATAAGGAAGGGGCTTTCTTT. It specifies CSVDKEGAFF.

For this clonotype: The limits of the CDR3 on the DNA are not certain, so only TCRdb's listed CDR3 is given. The V gene is TRBV28, the J gene TRBJ1-5; no check of the table's D call, TRBD1, against the DNA was made. The germline CDR1 and CDR2 sequences are MDHEN and SYDVKM. From its first to its last residue, the CDR3 has 16 amino acids. CDR3 loop: CASSTSTGGSNQPQHF.

J is TRBJ2-3 and V is TRBV19, with D uncertain. CDR3 size: 14 residues. The germline V and J ends were trimmed by 5 bases and 2 bases, with 11 bases remaining between them. Germline CDR1 LNHDA, CDR2 SQIVND (reference sequence). CDR3 protein: CASSPDGFTDTQYF. Here the CDR3 DNA reads TGTGCCAGTAGTCCAGACGGGTTCACAGATACGCAGTATTTT. The full variable domain, rest sourced from reference TRBV19 and TRBJ2-3, is DGGITQSPKYLFRKEGQNVTLSCEQNLNHDAMYWYRQDPGQGLRLIYYSQIVNDFQKGDIAEGYSVSREKKESFPLTVTSAQKNPTAFYLCASSPDGFTDTQYFGPGTRLTVL.

The V and J genes are TRBV12-3 or TRBV12-4 and TRBJ1-1; 7 nucleotides match TRBD1. The CDR3 is made up of 13 amino acids. Trimming cost V 5 bases and J 5 bases; bases outside gene matches: 5. The CDR3 nucleotides are TGTGCCAGCAGTGCAGGGGGGGAAACTGAAGCTTTCTTT. Translation: CASSAGGETEAFF.

This sequence joins TRBV5-4 and TRBJ2-7; D gene uncertain. CDR3 length: 11 residues. Trimming shortened V by 7 bases and J by 6 bases, and 11 bases separated the two germline ends. Germline CDR1 and CDR2: SGHNT and YYREEE (reference sequence). The CDR3 protein is CASGSGPEQYF. In DNA form, the CDR3 reads TGTGCCAGCGGAAGTGGGCCCGAGCAGTACTTC.

CDR3 loop: CASSLSASFSYEQYF. For the CDR3, the DNA is TGTGCCAGCAGTTTATCGGCCAGCTTCTCCTACGAGCAGTACTTC. The chain has TRBV27 and TRBJ2-7, with no clear D. The CDR3 is made up of 15 amino acids. The germline V gene has CDR1 MNHEY and CDR2 SMNVEV (reference sequence). Trimming removed 0 bases at V and 0 bases at J, with 9 bases between.

The rearrangement links TRBV20-1 to TRBJ2-5; 8 nucleotides align to TRBD2. The CDR3 sequence is 13 residues long. Trimming took 5 bases from V and 5 from J; bases not matched to a gene: 7. Germline lookup yields CDR1 DFQATT and CDR2 SNEGSKA (reference sequence). CDR3 protein: CSAGSGGLETQYF. The CDR3 nucleotides read TGCAGTGCTGGAAGCGGGGGATTGGAGACCCAGTACTTC.

This clonotype was recorded once. V gene TRBV6-5 combines with J gene TRBJ1-2, with D hard to call. This CDR3 spans 14 amino acids. Germline V lookup: CDR1 MNHEY, CDR2 SVGAGI. V gave up 2 bases and J gave up 5 bases, with 12 bases separating them. The CDR3 region is CASSYNGRMYGYTF. DNA for the CDR3: TGTGCCAGCAGTTACAACGGACGGATGTATGGCTACACCTTC.

The chain combines TRBV7-2 with TRBJ1-5; 10 bases fit TRBD1. This CDR3 spans 15 amino acids. Germline CDR1 and CDR2: SGHTA and FQGNSA. V shed 2 bases and J 6 bases; nucleotides not matched to a gene: 4. The CDR3 DNA sequence: TGTGCCAGCAGCTTATGGCGGACAGGGGGTCAGCCCCAGCATTTT. It is translated as CASSLWRTGGQPQHF.

The gene calls are TRBV25-1 and TRBJ2-1; no reliable D call. Per germline, CDR1 MGHDK and CDR2 SYGVNS. V shed 3 bases and J shed 6 bases, with 12 bases lying between them. The CDR3 is 14 amino acids. The CDR3 DNA sequence: TGTGCCAGCAGTGATTTATCTTCCGGCAATGAGCAGTTCTTC. Translating gives CASSDLSSGNEQFF.

This chain connects TRBV3-1 to TRBJ1-1; D ambiguous. V was clipped by 2 bases and J by 1 base, with 5 bases between them. Germline values: CDR1 LGHDT, CDR2 YNNKEL (reference sequence). The CDR3 is 13 residues long. The CDR3 sequence is CASSQWGNTEAFF. The CDR3 region has the DNA TGTGCCAGCAGCCAATGGGGGAACACTGAAGCTTTCTTT.

This chain joins TRBV29-1 and TRBJ2-3; no clear D gene. With 0 bases removed from V and 7 bases from J, the gap between germline ends came to 17 bases. Germline loops: CDR1 SQVTM, CDR2 ANQGSEA. The CDR3 runs to 15 residues. CDR3: CSVEDIPGNTHTQYF. The CDR3 nucleotides read TGCAGCGTTGAAGATATTCCGGGTAATACACATACGCAGTATTTT.

This clonotype has a handful of counts. The gene calls are TRBV15 and TRBJ2-2; D possibly matches TRBD1 or TRBD2 (5 bases each). The CDR3 contains 15 residues. CDR1 and CDR2 from the germline V gene are LNHNV and YYDKDF (reference sequence). V lost 6 bases and J 0 bases, leaving 11 bases between the germline ends. CDR3: CATRTGRTNTGELFF. As DNA, the CDR3 is TGTGCCACCAGGACGGGACGGACGAACACCGGGGAGCTGTTTTTT.

This clonotype was found once. The chain is built from TRBV9 and TRBJ1-2; TRBD1 matches 10 bases. The CDR3 is 17 amino acids. V trimming: 0 bases; J trimming: 1 base; junction bases outside the gene matches: 6. Germline V gene data show CDR1 as SGDLS and CDR2 as YYNGEE. This chain's CDR3 is CASSVVTGTGDNYGYTF. The CDR3 region has the DNA TGTGCCAGCAGCGTAGTGACGGGGACAGGGGATAACTATGGCTACACCTTC. Full variable domain (remainder filled in from reference TRBV9 and TRBJ1-2): DSGVTQTPKHLITATGQRVTLRCSPRSGDLSVYWYQQSLDQGLQFLIQYYNGEERAKGNILERFSAQQFPDLHSELNLSSLELGDSALYFCASSVVTGTGDNYGYTFGSGTRLTVV.

The chain uses TRBV20-1 and TRBJ2-5; D tentatively fits TRBD1 or TRBD2 (5 bases each). CDR1 and CDR2 from the germline V gene are DFQATT and SNEGSKA (reference sequence). This CDR3 comprises 13 residues. Trimming took 5 bases from V and 1 from J, leaving 11 bases between them. The DNA of the CDR3 is TGCAGTGCTCGGGGCGCTGCCCAAGAGACCCAGTACTTC. Its protein is CSARGAAQETQYF.

This chain joins TRBV15 and TRBJ1-2; D uncertain. Trimming cost V 0 bases and J 4 bases, with 15 bases left between them. The CDR3 extends over 16 amino acids. Germline CDR1 reads LNHNV; CDR2 reads YYDKDF (reference sequence). The CDR3, as DNA: TGTGCCACCAGCAGAGATTTTGGCAGGCTATCCTATGGCTACACCTTC. As protein: CATSRDFGRLSYGYTF.

CDR3 DNA sequence: TGTGCCAGCAGCTTACAACTCCCCGCGGTCCAGGGCTTGTCACCCCTCCACTTT. This codes for CASSLQLPAVQGLSPLHF. The rearrangement uses TRBV7-6 and TRBJ1-6, with a weak D call TRBD1 (5 bases). The CDR3 extends over 18 amino acids. V lost 2 bases and J lost 10, with 24 bases in between. Germline loops: CDR1 SGHVS, CDR2 FNYEAQ.

The V call is TRBV2, the J call TRBJ2-7, with a weak D call TRBD1 (5 bases). Germline V lookup: CDR1 SNHLY, CDR2 FYNNEI. Trimming removed 6 bases from V and 5 bases from J, with 8 bases in between. This CDR3 contains 11 residues. The CDR3 sequence is CASRSGHEQYF. In DNA form, the CDR3 reads TGTGCCAGCAGATCAGGGCACGAGCAGTACTTC.